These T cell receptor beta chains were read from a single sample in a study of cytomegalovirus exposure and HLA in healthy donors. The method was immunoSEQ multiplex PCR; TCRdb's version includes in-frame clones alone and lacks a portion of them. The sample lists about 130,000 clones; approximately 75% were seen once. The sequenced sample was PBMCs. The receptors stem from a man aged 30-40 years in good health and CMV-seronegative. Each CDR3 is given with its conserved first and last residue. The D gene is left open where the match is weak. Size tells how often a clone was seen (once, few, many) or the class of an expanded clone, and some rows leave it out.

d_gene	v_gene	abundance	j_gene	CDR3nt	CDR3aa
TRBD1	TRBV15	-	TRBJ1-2	TGTGCCACCAGCAGAGATCAGGGACAGGGAGGCGTTGGGTATGGCTACACCTTC	CATSRDQGQGGVGYGYTF
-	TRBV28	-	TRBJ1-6	TGTGCCACCCCATCGGGGACACGAGATTCACCCCTCCACTTT	CATPSGTRDSPLHF
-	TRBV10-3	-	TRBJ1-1	TGTGCCATCAGTGGCACAGCGAACACTGAAGCTTTCTTT	CAISGTANTEAFF
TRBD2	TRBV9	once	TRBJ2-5	TGTGCCAGCAGCGTAATAGCGGGCTACCAAGAGACCCAGTACTTC	CASSVIAGYQETQYF
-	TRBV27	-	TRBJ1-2	TGTGCCAGCAGTTTAGCTCTAGGTGGCTATGGCTACACCTTC	CASSLALGGYGYTF
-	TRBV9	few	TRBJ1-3	TGTGCCAGCAGCGTAGCGGGTAGCTCTGGAAACACCATATATTTT	CASSVAGSSGNTIYF
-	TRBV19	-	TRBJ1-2	TGTGCCAGTAGTGTCCGGGTCCTCCCGAGGGACTATGGCTACACCTTC	CASSVRVLPRDYGYTF
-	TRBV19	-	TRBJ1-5	TGTGCCAGTAGTATAGACGGTACGGGAAGGCGGCCCCAGCATTTT	CASSIDGTGRRPQHF
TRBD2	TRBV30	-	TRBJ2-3	TGTGCCTGGAGTGCACGACTAGGACTAGCGGGGAGCACAGATACGCAGTATTTT	CAWSARLGLAGSTDTQYF
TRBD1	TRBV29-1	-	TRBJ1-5	TGCAGCGTAGGGGGCCCCGATCAGCCCCAGCATTTT	CSVGGPDQPQHF
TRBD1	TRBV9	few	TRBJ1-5	TGTGCCAGCAGCCCAGGGACAGGTCAAAGTAATCAGCCCCAGCATTTT	CASSPGTGQSNQPQHF
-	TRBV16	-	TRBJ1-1	TGTGCCAGCAGCCAATCCAGGGTAAACACTGAAGCTTTCTTT	CASSQSRVNTEAFF
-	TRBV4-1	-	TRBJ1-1	TGCGCCAGCAGCCTTGAAGTCAGGAGGACTGAAGCTTTCTTT	CASSLEVRRTEAFF
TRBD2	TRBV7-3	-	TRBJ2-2	TGTGCCAGCAGCTCCCCTGGGGTTACTAGCGGGTATCCCGGGGAGCTGTTTTTT	CASSSPGVTSGYPGELFF
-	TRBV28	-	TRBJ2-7	TGTGCCAGCAGTCTAGGGGTTCATTACGAGCAGTACTTC	CASSLGVHYEQYF
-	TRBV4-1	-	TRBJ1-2	TGCGCCAGCAGCCAACCTCGGGGGGAAGGCTACACCTTC	CASSQPRGEGYTF
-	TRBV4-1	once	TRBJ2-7	TGCGCCAGCAGCCAAGGATTAGCGTTACCCTCCTACGAGCAGTACTTC	CASSQGLALPSYEQYF
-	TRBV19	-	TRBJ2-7	TGTGCCAGTAGTAGCGGGCCTAATTCCTACGAGCAGTACTTC	CASSSGPNSYEQYF
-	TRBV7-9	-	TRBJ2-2	TGTGCCAGCAGTGGCCCGTGGGGCGGGAACACCGGGGAGCTGTTTTTT	CASSGPWGGNTGELFF
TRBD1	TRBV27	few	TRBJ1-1	TGTGCCAGCAGTTTAGGTCCCGGGACAGGGGGCAACACTGAAGCTTTCTTT	CASSLGPGTGGNTEAFF
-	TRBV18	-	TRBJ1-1	TGTGCCAGCTCACCATCTTCAGGGGTCACTGAAGCTTTCTTT	CASSPSSGVTEAFF
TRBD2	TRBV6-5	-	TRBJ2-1	TGTGCCAGCAGTTACGGGGCGGGGGGAATCAGTGATGAGCAGTTCTTC	CASSYGAGGISDEQFF
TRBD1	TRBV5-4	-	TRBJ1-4	TGTGCCAGCAGTCCTGACAGGGGGGATGAAAAACTGTTTTTT	CASSPDRGDEKLFF
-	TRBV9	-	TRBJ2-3	TGTGCCAGCAGCGTAGGGTCGGGTAGTTTTGATACGCAGTATTTT	CASSVGSGSFDTQYF
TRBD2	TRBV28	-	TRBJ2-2	TGTGCCAGCAGTTTCCGACTAGCCCGTTCGAACACCGGGGAGCTGTTTTTT	CASSFRLARSNTGELFF
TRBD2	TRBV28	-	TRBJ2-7	TGTGCCAGCAGTCCTAGCGGGGGGGCCGCGGCTTACGAGCAGTACTTC	CASSPSGGAAAYEQYF
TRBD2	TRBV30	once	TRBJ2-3	TGTGCCTGGAGTGGCGCGAGCGGGGGGGGTCGAGATACGCAGTATTTT	CAWSGASGGGRDTQYF
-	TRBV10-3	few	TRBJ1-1	TGTGCCATCAGATCTCTCACTGAAGCTTTCTTT	CAIRSLTEAFF
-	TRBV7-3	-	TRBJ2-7	TGTGCCAGCAGTTCGACTAGTCCCGCGGGATTGGGGGAGCAGTACTTC	CASSSTSPAGLGEQYF
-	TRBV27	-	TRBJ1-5	TGTGCCAGCAGCCCGACAGGAGGCAATCAGCCCCAGCATTTT	CASSPTGGNQPQHF
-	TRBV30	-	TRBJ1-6	TGTGCCTGGAGTGGATCGGGCCCTAGGGCAGGGTATTCACCCCTCCACTTT	CAWSGSGPRAGYSPLHF
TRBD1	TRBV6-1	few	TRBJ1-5	TGTGCCAGCAGTGAGCAGGGGGCGCGGTATCAGCCCCAGCATTTT	CASSEQGARYQPQHF
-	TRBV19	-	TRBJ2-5	TGTGCCAGTAGTGAGGGTGGAGAGACCCAGTACTTC	CASSEGGETQYF
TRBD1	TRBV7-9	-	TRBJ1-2	TGTGCCAGCAGCCTAGGGGGCCTTAACTATGGCTACACCTTC	CASSLGGLNYGYTF
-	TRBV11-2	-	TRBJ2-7	TGTGCCAGCAGCTTAGTACAGGGCCCCAATTCCTACGAGCAGTACTTC	CASSLVQGPNSYEQYF
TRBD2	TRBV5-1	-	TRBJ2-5	TGCGCCAGCAGCCTGCGTAGGACGGGGGGACAAGAGACCCAGTACTTC	CASSLRRTGGQETQYF
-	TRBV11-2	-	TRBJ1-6	TGTGCCAGCAGCTTTTTGGGCGGGGGGCGCAAATCACCCCTCCACTTT	CASSFLGGGRKSPLHF
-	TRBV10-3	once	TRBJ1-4	TGTGCCATCAGTGAAGACAGAGCTAATGAAAAACTGTTTTTT	CAISEDRANEKLFF
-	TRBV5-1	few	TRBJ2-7	TGCGCCAGCAGCTTGCTACCGACAGCCTCCTACGAGCAGTACTTC	CASSLLPTASYEQYF
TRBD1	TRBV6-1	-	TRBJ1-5	TGTGCCAGCAGTGCGGGAGACAGGGGGCAGGGTAGCAATCAGCCCCAGCATTTT	CASSAGDRGQGSNQPQHF